The 18 T cell receptor beta chains below all came from one sample that was sequenced in a study of blood T cells in healthy people across ages. A second about 7 to 11 cycle PCR used barcoded and J-beta primers. TCRdb fed the 5' RACE reads into MiXCR, producing one record per CDR3 protein. This repertoire shows about 930,000 distinct CDR3 sequences, 25% to 35% found once; its top ten account for roughly a tenth. In addition, the sample was reused for a study of T cells of mothers and their children.

The sample comprised blood. These receptors were collected from a woman aged 40-49 years in good health.

This clonotype was recorded a few times. The chain carries TRBV24-1 and TRBJ2-1; TRBD1 matches at 9 bases. The V segment lost 1 base and the J segment 2 bases; nucleotides outside the gene matches: 2. The germline V gene encodes CDR1 KGHDR and CDR2 SFDVKD. The CDR3 extends over 16 amino acids. Here the CDR3 reads CATSDFDRGAYNEQFF. The CDR3 DNA reads as TGTGCCACCAGTGATTTCGACAGGGGGGCCTACAATGAGCAGTTCTTC.

This rearrangement joins TRBV14 to TRBJ2-2, with 8 positions matching TRBD1. Germline V gene data show CDR1 as SGHDN and CDR2 as FVKESK. The length of the CDR3 is 15 residues. Losses at the gene ends were 4 bases for V and 8 bases for J; bases not matched to a gene: 9. CDR3 nucleotide sequence: TGTGCCAGCAGCCGGCAGGGGGCTCGATATGGGGAGCTGTTTTTT. As protein: CASSRQGARYGELFF.

This clonotype appeared a few times. A much larger clone lies a single base off, so this may be a read error. The rearrangement uses TRBV12-3 or TRBV12-4 and TRBJ1-2; 8 bases align to TRBD1. The CDR3 runs 13 residues. The V gene end was trimmed by 5 bases and the J gene end by 4 bases; junction bases not matched to a gene: 3. CDR3 residues: CASSAGQVYGYTF. CDR3 nucleotides: TGTGCCAGCAGTGCGGGACAGGTCTATGGCTACACCTTC.

The chain is built from TRBV7-6 and TRBJ2-5, with 10 bases fitting TRBD2. CDR1 and CDR2 (germline): SGHVS, FNYEAQ. The junction had 5 bases not matched to a gene; V was cut back by 6 bases and J by 1 base. CDR3 length equals 15 residues. The CDR3 is CASSRRLAGQETQYF. CDR3 DNA: TGTGCCAGCAGTCGTCGACTAGCGGGCCAAGAGACCCAGTACTTC.

This clonotype was recorded many times. This sequence joins TRBV5-1 and TRBJ2-7; 8 nucleotides align to TRBD1. The length of the CDR3 is 15 residues. V lost 2 bases to trimming and J lost 2 bases; unmatched junction nucleotides: 6. Germline loops: CDR1 SGHRS, CDR2 YFSETQ. The CDR3 coding sequence is TGCGCCAGCAGCTTACAGGGGGGAAGGACCTACGAGCAGTACTTC. It translates to CASSLQGGRTYEQYF.

Only a few counts were recorded for this clonotype. Here the CDR3 reads CASSFQPLSSYEQYF. CDR3 DNA: TGCGCCAGCAGCTTTCAGCCCCTTAGCTCCTACGAGCAGTACTTC. V and J are TRBV5-1 and TRBJ2-7, with D unresolved. CDR3 length: 15 amino acids. V gave up 2 bases and J gave up 0 bases, with 12 bases separating them. In germline, CDR1 is SGHRS, CDR2 YFSETQ.

In its sample, this clonotype was seen a few times. The V and J genes are TRBV9 and TRBJ2-4; tentative D call: TRBD1 (6 bases). The CDR3 loop spans 15 amino acids. Looked up from germline, CDR1 is SGDLS and CDR2 is YYNGEE. The germline V and J ends were trimmed by 2 bases and 1 base, with 10 bases remaining between them. The CDR3 protein is CASSVTQGAKNIQYF. CDR3 DNA: TGTGCCAGCAGCGTTACCCAGGGGGCCAAAAACATTCAGTACTTC.

The chain is built from TRBV7-9 and TRBJ2-5; the D gene is possibly TRBD1 (5 bases). The CDR3 is 16 amino acids. Germline V gene sequence: CDR1 SEHNR, CDR2 FQNEAQ (reference sequence). Trimming took off 4 bases at V and 3 bases at J, with 18 bases between the two ends. CDR3 bases: TGTGCCAGCAGCTCAGGTTTGCGTCGCAGGGAAGAGACCCAGTACTTC. It translates to CASSSGLRRREETQYF. The full variable domain, with the rest looked up from reference TRBV7-9 and TRBJ2-5, is DTGVSQNPRHKITKRGQNVTFRCDPISEHNRLYWYRQTLGQGPEFLTYFQNEAQLEKSRLLSDRFSAERPKGSFSTLEIQRTEQGDSAMYLCASSSGLRRREETQYFGPGTRLLVL.

The chain joins TRBV20-1 to TRBJ2-1; possibly TRBD1 or TRBD2 for D (5 bases each). The germline V and J ends were trimmed by 4 bases and 15 bases, with 10 bases remaining between them. This CDR3 is built from 9 residues. Germline assignment: CDR1 DFQATT and CDR2 SNEGSKA (reference sequence). The CDR3: CSATGTRFF. CDR3 nucleotides: TGCAGTGCTACCGGGACGCGGTTCTTC.

As for this clonotype: Germline and junction disagree at one end, which may indicate a read error. V is TRBV20-1 and J is TRBJ1-2; 9 nucleotides agree with TRBD1. The germline V gene encodes CDR1 DFQATT and CDR2 SNEGSKA (reference sequence). The CDR3 has 16 residues. The CDR3 here is CSAGDDQPGQGNGYTF. The DNA of the CDR3 is TGCAGTGCTGGAGACGACCAACCGGGACAGGGTAATGGCTACACCTTC.

This clonotype appeared many times. CDR3 coding DNA: TGTGCCAGCAGCTTCACGTCGGCCGAGCAGTACTTC. Its protein product is CASSFTSAEQYF. The chain couples TRBV7-2 to TRBJ2-7; D unresolved. This CDR3 comprises 12 residues. V lost 3 bases, J lost 6 bases, and 9 bases lay in between. From germline, CDR1 is SGHTA and CDR2 FQGNSA.

This clonotype was seen a few times. This chain connects TRBV24-1 to TRBJ2-1; TRBD1 matches 9 bases. The V segment lost 3 bases and the J segment 7 bases; nucleotides outside the gene matches: 12. Germline V gives CDR1 KGHDR, CDR2 SFDVKD. CDR3 length equals 17 residues. CDR3 amino acids: CATSDPVGQGQTNEQFF. The CDR3 DNA sequence: TGTGCCACCAGTGATCCAGTGGGACAGGGCCAAACGAATGAGCAGTTCTTC.

This clonotype was seen a handful of times. This chain uses TRBV20-1 with TRBJ2-3; D uncertain. With 0 bases removed from V and 3 bases from J, the gap between germline ends came to 4 bases. Germline loops: CDR1 DFQATT, CDR2 SNEGSKA (reference sequence). CDR3 length equals 12 residues. CDR3 DNA: TGCAGTGCTAGAGACCCGACAGATACGCAGTATTTT. Translated: CSARDPTDTQYF.

This clonotype was seen a handful of times. This chain joins TRBV10-3 and TRBJ2-3; TRBD2 is a possible D gene (6 bases). V was trimmed by 11 bases and J by 0 bases, leaving 12 bases between them. This CDR3 is built from 13 residues. The germline gives CDR1 ENHRY, CDR2 SYGVKD. CDR3 sequence reads: CAVGTLSTDTQYF. CDR3 nucleotide sequence: TGTGCCGTCGGGACTCTTAGCACAGATACGCAGTATTTT.

Concerning this clonotype itself: Germline and junction disagree at one end, which may indicate a read error. The genes are TRBV28 and TRBJ2-7; TRBD1 matches 11 bases. The CDR3 runs to 14 residues. Germline V gene data show CDR1 as MDHEN and CDR2 as SYDVKM. The CDR3 protein is CASSPWTGGNDQYF. CDR3 sequence (DNA): TGTGCCAGCAGCCCGTGGACAGGGGGCAACGATCAGTACTTC.

This clonotype was detected many times. J is TRBJ2-5 and V is TRBV6-5; 9 bases align to TRBD1. The CDR3 contains 13 residues. Trimming removed 8 bases from V and 5 bases from J; junction bases left unmatched: 6. Germline CDR1 reads MNHEY; CDR2 reads SVGAGI. This CDR3 reads CASYRGRGETQYF. CDR3 DNA sequence: TGTGCCAGCTACAGGGGGCGCGGGGAGACCCAGTACTTC.

In DNA form, the CDR3 reads TGTGCCAGCGCGGGCGTAAGTGAAGCTTTCTTT. It codes for CASAGVSEAFF. The chain is built from TRBV6-5 and TRBJ1-1; D gene uncertain. CDR1 MNHEY and CDR2 SVGAGI come from the germline V gene. Trimming removed 8 bases at V and 7 bases at J, with 11 bases between. The CDR3 has 11 residues.

A remark on this clonotype: This may be a read error: a much more frequent sequence differs by one nucleotide. V usage is TRBV4-3 and J usage is TRBJ2-3; 8 nucleotides match TRBD2. The CDR3 length is 17 residues. CDR1 and CDR2 from the germline V gene are LGHNA and YSLEER. Germline trimming cut 4 bases from V and 1 base from J; bases unmatched to any gene: 10. CDR3 sequence: CASSLGASGSRTDTQYF. The CDR3, as DNA: TGCGCCAGCAGCCTCGGGGCTAGCGGGTCTCGCACAGATACGCAGTATTTT.